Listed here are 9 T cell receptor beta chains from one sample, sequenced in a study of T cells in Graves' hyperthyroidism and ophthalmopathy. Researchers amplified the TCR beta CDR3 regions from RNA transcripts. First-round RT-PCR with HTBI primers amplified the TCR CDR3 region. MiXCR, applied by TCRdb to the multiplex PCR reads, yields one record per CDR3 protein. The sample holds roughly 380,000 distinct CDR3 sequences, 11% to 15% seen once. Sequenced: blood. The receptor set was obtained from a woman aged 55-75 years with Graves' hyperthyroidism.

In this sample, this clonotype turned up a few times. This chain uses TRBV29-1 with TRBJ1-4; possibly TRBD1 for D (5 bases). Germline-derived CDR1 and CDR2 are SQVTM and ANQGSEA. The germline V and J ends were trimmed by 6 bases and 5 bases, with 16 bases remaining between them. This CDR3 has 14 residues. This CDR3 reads CSVQVRGRNEKLFF. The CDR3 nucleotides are TGCAGCGTCCAAGTCCGGGGGAGAAATGAAAAACTGTTTTTT.

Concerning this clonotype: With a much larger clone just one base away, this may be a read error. Here the CDR3 reads CASSQDWASGAHEQYF. CDR3 DNA: TGTGCCAGCAGCCAAGATTGGGCTAGCGGGGCCCACGAGCAGTACTTC. V and J are TRBV3-1 and TRBJ2-7; 9 bases agree with TRBD2. This CDR3 has 16 residues. V lost 0 bases and J lost 5; bases outside the gene matches: 8. The germline CDR1 and CDR2 sequences are LGHDT and YNNKEL (reference sequence).

The chain's CDR3 is CASSQERGAGTYEQYF. The CDR3 DNA reads TGTGCCAGCAGCCAAGAAAGAGGGGCGGGGACCTACGAGCAGTACTTC. The J gene is TRBJ2-7, the V gene TRBV7-2; possible D gene TRBD2, 6 bases. Germline lookup yields CDR1 SGHTA and CDR2 FQGNSA. Trimming cost V 5 bases and J 2 bases, with 19 bases left between them. The CDR3 extends over 16 amino acids.

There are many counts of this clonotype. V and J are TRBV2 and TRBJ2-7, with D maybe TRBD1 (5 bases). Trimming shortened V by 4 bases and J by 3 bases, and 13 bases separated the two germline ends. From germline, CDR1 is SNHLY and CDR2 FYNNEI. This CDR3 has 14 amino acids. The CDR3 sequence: CASSVSLGHYEQYF. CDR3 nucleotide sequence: TGTGCCAGCAGTGTCTCCCTCGGACACTACGAGCAGTACTTC.

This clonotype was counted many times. The CDR3 DNA reads TGTGCCTGGAGTGTAGGACGGCAGGGGGTCTTCCGCCCCTACGAGCAGTACTTC. It specifies CAWSVGRQGVFRPYEQYF. The gene calls are TRBV30 and TRBJ2-7, with TRBD1 identical over 7 bases. Germline V CDR1 and CDR2: GTSNPN, SVGIG (reference sequence). Trimming removed 0 bases from V and 2 bases from J; junction bases left unmatched: 16. This CDR3 is built from 18 residues.

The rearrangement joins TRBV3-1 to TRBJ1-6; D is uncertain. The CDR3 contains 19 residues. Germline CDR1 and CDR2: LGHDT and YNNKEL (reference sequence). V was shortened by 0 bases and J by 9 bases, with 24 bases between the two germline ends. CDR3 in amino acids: CASSQDLGWSITGFSPLHF. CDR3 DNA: TGTGCCAGCAGCCAAGATCTAGGATGGTCGATAACGGGTTTTTCACCCCTCCACTTT.

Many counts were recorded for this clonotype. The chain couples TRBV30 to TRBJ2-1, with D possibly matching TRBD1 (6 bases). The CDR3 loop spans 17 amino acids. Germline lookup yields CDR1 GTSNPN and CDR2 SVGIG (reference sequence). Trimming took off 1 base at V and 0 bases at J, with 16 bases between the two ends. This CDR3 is CAWSGDGTTSSYNEQFF. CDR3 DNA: TGTGCCTGGAGTGGAGACGGGACAACCAGCTCCTACAATGAGCAGTTCTTC.

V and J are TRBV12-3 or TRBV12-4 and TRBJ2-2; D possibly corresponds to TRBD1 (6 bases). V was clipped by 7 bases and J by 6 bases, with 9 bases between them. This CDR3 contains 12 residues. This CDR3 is CASTDRSGELFF. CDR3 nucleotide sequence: TGTGCCAGCACCGACAGGTCCGGGGAGCTGTTTTTT.

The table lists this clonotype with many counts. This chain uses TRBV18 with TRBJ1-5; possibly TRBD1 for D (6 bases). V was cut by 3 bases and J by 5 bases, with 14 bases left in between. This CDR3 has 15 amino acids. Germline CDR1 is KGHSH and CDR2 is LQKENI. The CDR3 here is CASSPFDRRDQPQHF. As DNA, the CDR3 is TGTGCCAGCTCACCTTTTGACAGGAGGGATCAGCCCCAGCATTTT.